This record covers a single TCR beta chain. The target antigen is unknown. This specimen belongs to a study of T cell repertoires in cytomegalovirus infection. From the reads, TCRdb called clonotypes with MiXCR, one entry per CDR3 protein. Of approximately 990,000 distinct CDR3 sequences detected, less than 40% appear once; the ten largest clones hold roughly 13%. From germline, CDR1 is SGHDT and CDR2 YYEEEE. Trimming stripped 1 base from V and 4 bases from J, with 11 bases between. CDR3 size: 15 residues. The receptor was derived from a human donor in good health (CMV status not recorded). Some clones in this sample may be carry-over from other donors' samples. The chain uses TRBV5-6 and TRBJ1-4; tentatively, D is TRBD1 (5 bases). This specimen was cultured CD8+ T cells from PBMCs, taken from culture after CMV antigen stimulation. CDR3 sequence: CASSLIGDLNEKLFF. The CDR3 nucleotides read TGTGCCAGCAGCTTGATTGGGGACCTTAATGAAAAACTGTTTTTT. Looking up the rest from reference TRBV5-6 and TRBJ1-4 gives the full variable domain: DAGVTQSPTHLIKTRGQQVTLRCSPKSGHDTVSWYQQALGQGPQFIFQYYEEEERQRGNFPDRFSGHQFPNYSSELNVNALLLGDSALYLCASSLIGDLNEKLFFGSGTQLSVL.